This T cell receptor beta chain was recorded in a study of shared clonotypes between healthy human individuals. Naive CD8 cells lacked CD45RO, underwent positive selection for CCR7 and left out terminally differentiated effector memory CD45RA+ cells. From germline, CDR1 is LGHNA and CDR2 YSLEER. The CDR3 spans 14 residues. The trim removed 1 base at V and 5 bases at J, leaving 4 bases unmatched. Findings and limits, study-wide: Across a handful of donors, naive CD4 shared 4.5% to 6%, naive CD8 over 3%, memory CD4 over 2%, memory CD8 approximately 0.4%.

Produced via immunoSEQ multiplex PCR; TCRdb's table is partial and in-frame only. Of around 2,000,000 clones detected, 93% appear once; the ten largest clones hold under 2%. On this clone: Its antigen is undetermined.

This TCR came from a man younger than 35 in good health. Some clones in this sample may be carry-over from other donors' samples. The chain employs TRBV4-3 and TRBJ2-5; 7 nucleotides line up with TRBD1. The sample comprised naive CD8+ T cells from PBMCs. CDR3 in DNA: TGCGCCAGCAGCCAAGGTAGCAGGGGGGAGACCCAGTACTTC. The encoded protein is CASSQGSRGETQYF.